Given below is one T cell receptor (beta chain) in context. Its target antigen remains unknown. Per-base qualities were not stored, and no clone one base away is much larger. This sample is drawn from a study of OX40 agonist ivuxolimab in advanced cancers. For the wider study: Ivuxolimab was a fully human IgG2 agonistic monoclonal antibody targeting the costimulatory receptor OX40 (CD134). Patients were allowed to have had prior anti-PD-1, anti-PD-L1 or anti-CTLA-4 therapy, and 30% to 40% of the dose-escalation patients had previously received checkpoint inhibitors. A male proportion of around 83% and a mean age of around 60 years, ranging from roughly 23 to 85, were recorded for the dose-escalation cohort. Among the roughly 50 dose-escalation patients, some 19 had hepatocellular carcinoma, about 15 melanoma, 9 renal cell carcinoma and 9 head and neck cancer. The paper describes the monotherapy dose-escalation part (N of about 52 patients) of the phase I trial of ivuxolimab. Partial responses occurred in three dose-escalation patients, of whom one had hepatocellular carcinoma and two had cutaneous melanoma. Intravenous ivuxolimab was administered to patients every 2 weeks at six dose levels: 0.01, 0.1, 0.3, 1.5, 3 and 10 mg/kg. The point of sequencing TCRbeta in the periphery was to test whether ivuxolimab changed TCR sequence diversity and drove clonal T-cell expansion.

Genomic DNA was extracted from sorted cells for sequencing of the TCRbeta CDR3 region. TCRbeta CDR3 regions were sequenced using the immunoSEQ Assay. The clones in this table, taken by TCRdb from immuneACCESS, are in-frame only. Not every clone is retained; where verified, under half of the shortfall comes from an unresolved V gene, and the cause of the rest is unknown. The sample contains some 15,000 clones, about 80% of them found a single time. The ten largest clones capture around 32% of the sample. Summary of the overall study and its limitations: In the 0.1-3.0 mg/kg groups, partial responders were among the patients with the lowest normalized peripheral clonal expansion, particularly in CD8+ T cells. Low levels of normalized T-cell clonal expansion were also seen in some patients who did not respond. The antigen specificity of the peripheral T cells that underwent clonal expansion was not determined. At doses of 0.1 to 3.0 mg/kg, clonal expansion of both CD4+ and CD8+ T cells in blood was seen between baseline and week 6. After ivuxolimab, expanded clones were on average more numerous among CD8+ T cells than among CD4+ T cells.

CDR1 and CDR2, per the germline V gene, are SGHRS and YFSETQ. The CDR3 contains 15 residues, cysteine and phenylalanine counted. The read is trimmed to its CDR3 DNA, 45 bases read in frame from base 1. The junction shows trimming of 0 bases on V and 1 base on J, plus 10 bases between the germline ends. Patients with a history of autoimmune disease or receiving systemic immunosuppression were excluded from the trial. Peripheral blood for TCR sequencing was collected from all dose cohorts at baseline, on cycle 4 day 1, and on cycle 7 day 1. The samples were taken from a phase I, first-in-human, multicenter, open-label dose-escalation trial of ivuxolimab. The trial enrolled adults with locally advanced or metastatic head and neck squamous cell, hepatocellular, melanoma or renal cell carcinoma. Before TCR sequencing, CD4+ and CD8+ T cells were separately sorted from peripheral blood.

The TCR was taken from an adult with an advanced solid tumor such as melanoma, head and neck, liver or kidney cancer. The rearrangement combines TRBV5-1 with TRBJ2-5, with no confident D gene call. The starting material was CD4+ or CD8+ T cells sorted from blood, obtained in a trial of the OX40 agonist ivuxolimab. The DNA sequence is as follows: TGCGCCAGCAGCTTGGGGGTAGAACCCCAAGAGACCCAGTACTTC. Its protein is CASSLGVEPQETQYF.